The sequence of this T cell receptor beta chain was determined in a study of blood T cell repertoires in COVID-19. As for this clone: The junction and the germline gene differ at one end; a read error may be behind it.

Sequencing used immunoSEQ multiplex PCR; TCRdb keeps in-frame clones, though not all of them. This sample yields about 99,000 clones, of which approximately 88% are seen a single time; 3% to 4.5% belongs to the top ten. Germline CDR1 reads SSHAT; CDR2 reads FNYEAQ (reference sequence). This CDR3 region has 13 residues. V gene TRBV7-7 combines with J gene TRBJ2-5, with D perhaps matching TRBD1 (5 bases). Material: peripheral blood. The origin of this receptor is an older woman with acute or convalescent COVID-19. The CDR3 nucleotides are TGTGCTAGCAGCTTGCAAGGGGCTGAGACCCAGTACTTC. Translating gives CASSLQGAETQYF.